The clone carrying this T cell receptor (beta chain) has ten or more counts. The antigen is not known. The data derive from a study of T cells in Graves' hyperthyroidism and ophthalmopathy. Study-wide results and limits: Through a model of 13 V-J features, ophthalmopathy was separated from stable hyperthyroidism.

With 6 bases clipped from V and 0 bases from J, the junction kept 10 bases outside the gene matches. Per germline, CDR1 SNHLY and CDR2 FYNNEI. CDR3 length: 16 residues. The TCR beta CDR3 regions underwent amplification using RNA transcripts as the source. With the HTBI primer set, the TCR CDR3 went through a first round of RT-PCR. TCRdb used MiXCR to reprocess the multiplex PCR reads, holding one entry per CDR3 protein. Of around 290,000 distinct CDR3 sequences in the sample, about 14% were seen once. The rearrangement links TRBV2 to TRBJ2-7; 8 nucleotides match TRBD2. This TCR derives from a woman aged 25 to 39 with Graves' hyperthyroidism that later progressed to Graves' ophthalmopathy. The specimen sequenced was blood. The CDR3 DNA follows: TGTGCCAGCAGCCTTAGAGCGGGAGCTATCTCCTACGAGCAGTACTTC. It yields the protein CASSLRAGAISYEQYF.